This T cell receptor (beta chain) was documented in a study of T-cell reconstitution after alpha-beta-depleted transplantation in children. A remark on this clonotype: Its antigen is currently unknown.

As it was prepared, the TCRbeta library received unique molecular identifiers. From the PCR reads, TCRdb called clonotypes with MiXCR, one entry per CDR3 protein. This sample has approximately 220,000 distinct CDR3 sequences, with approximately 15% found just once. Trimming cost V 6 bases and J 3 bases, with 12 bases left between them. This CDR3 is built from 14 residues. Germline V gene sequence: CDR1 MNHEY, CDR2 SMNVEV (reference sequence). Regarding the study as a whole: Several hundred expanded graft clones reportedly supplied alpha-beta T cells about two months after transplant.

The rearrangement joins TRBV27 to TRBJ2-4; D is ambiguous. The TCR originated in a male patient aged 2-15 years who had a stem cell transplant for acute lymphoblastic leukemia, so the T cells may come from the graft donor. Sequencing was performed on PBMCs, mostly from graft donor cells, taken 360 days after TCRalphabeta/CD19-depleted stem cell transplant. CDR3 sequence (DNA): TGTGCCAGCAGACTTCTTGAAGGCAAAAACATTCAGTACTTC. This codes for CASRLLEGKNIQYF.